The text below deals with one T cell receptor beta chain. The data were taken from a study of T cell responses to AZD1222 COVID-19 vaccine. Profiling relied on immunoSEQ multiplex PCR, and the TCRdb table lists in-frame clones only, not all of them. The sample has 95,000 to 130,000 clones, just under 95% seen once. The specimen comprised peripheral blood, sampled on day 0 of AZD1222 vaccination. The sequence came from an adult in good health.

CDR3: CASSSSSGGISGPQHF. The CDR3 nucleotides read TGCGCCAGCAGCTCGAGTAGTGGGGGAATCTCCGGGCCCCAGCATTTT. The V call is TRBV5-1, the J call TRBJ1-5, with D tentatively TRBD1 (5 bases). CDR3 length equals 16 residues. Germline lookup yields CDR1 SGHRS and CDR2 YFSETQ. V lost 3 bases and J lost 9, with 22 bases in between.